The 19 T cell receptor beta chains in this list originate from one sample, sequenced in a study of metastatic and nonmetastatic thyroid tumors. TCRdb re-analyzed the PCR reads using MiXCR. Among some 14,000 clones listed, roughly 25% were seen once. Prior to thyroid surgery, none of the patients had received any treatment. The sample was tumor tissue. These receptors were collected from a female donor with papillary thyroid cancer or a benign thyroid nodule (not recorded which). Some clones in this sample may be carry-over from other donors' samples.

This clone was detected ten times or more. V is TRBV20-1 and J is TRBJ2-3; 11 positions match TRBD2. V was clipped by 0 bases and J by 2 bases; unmatched bases: 7. CDR3 length equals 17 residues. CDR1 is DFQATT, CDR2 SNEGSKA, per germline (reference sequence). The CDR3 bases are TGCAGTGCTAGAGACCTGACTAGCGGGATCGACACAGATACGCAGTATTTT. This encodes CSARDLTSGIDTDTQYF.

The sample holds many counts of this clone. V usage is TRBV5-6 and J usage is TRBJ2-5, with unresolved D. CDR1 SGHDT and CDR2 YYEEEE come from the germline V gene. V lost 0 bases and J lost 1, with 4 bases in between. The CDR3 extends over 13 amino acids. The CDR3 DNA reads as TGTGCCAGCAGCTTGGGGGTCCAAGAGACCCAGTACTTC. Protein product: CASSLGVQETQYF.

Many counts were recorded for this clone. The chain links TRBV20-1 to TRBJ1-6; tentatively, D is TRBD1 (5 bases). CDR1 is DFQATT and CDR2 is SNEGSKA in the germline V gene (reference sequence). There are 13 residues in the CDR3. Trimming stripped 2 bases from V and 9 bases from J, with 11 bases between. The CDR3 DNA reads TGCAGTGCTAGATCTCAGGGAGGTTCACCCCTCCACTTT. Translated: CSARSQGGSPLHF.

Within the sample, this clone is medium-sized. The chain links TRBV27 to TRBJ2-7; TRBD2 matches 11 bases. Trimming removed 2 bases from V and 3 bases from J; junction bases left unmatched: 0. The CDR3 extends over 14 amino acids. Germline V gene lookup returns CDR1 MNHEY and CDR2 SMNVEV (reference sequence). The CDR3 DNA follows: TGTGCCAGCAGTTTAACTAGCGGGAGCTACGAGCAGTACTTC. Translation: CASSLTSGSYEQYF.

The CDR3 reads CASRVRTELNYSPLHF. For the CDR3, the DNA is TGTGCCAGCAGGGTTCGGACTGAATTAAACTACTCACCCCTCCACTTT. The chain recombines TRBV28 with TRBJ1-6; no clear D. The germline V gene has CDR1 MDHEN and CDR2 SYDVKM. The CDR3 runs 16 residues. Deletions cut 6 bases from V and 10 bases from J, with 22 bases between.

This clone has a handful of counts. The chain carries TRBV30 and TRBJ2-5; D not resolved. The CDR3 covers 15 residues. From germline, CDR1 is GTSNPN and CDR2 SVGIG (reference sequence). V shed 2 bases and J shed 4 bases, with 17 bases lying between them. CDR3 coding DNA: TGTGCCTGGAGTCAAGCCCTGTGCCGTGGAGAGACCCAGTACTTC. Residues: CAWSQALCRGETQYF. The variable domain in full, with the rest retrieved from reference TRBV30 and TRBJ2-5, is SQTIHQWPATLVQPVGSPLSLECTVEGTSNPNLYWYRQAAGRGLQLLFYSVGIGQISSEVPQNLSASRPQDRQFILSSKKLLLSDSGFYLCAWSQALCRGETQYFGPGTRLLVL.

V is TRBV20-1 and J is TRBJ2-7; no reliable D call. Germline V gives CDR1 DFQATT, CDR2 SNEGSKA (reference sequence). The CDR3 loop spans 12 amino acids. V lost 1 base to trimming and J lost 3 bases, with 7 bases between them. The DNA for the CDR3 is TGCAGTGCTAGAGCGAACAACTACGAGCAGTACTTC. Translated, it gives CSARANNYEQYF.

By sample share, this clone is medium-sized. This chain links TRBV30 with TRBJ2-6; D ambiguous. This CDR3 region has 13 residues. V was shortened by 3 bases and J by 4 bases, with 7 bases between the two germline ends. In germline, CDR1 is GTSNPN, CDR2 SVGIG (reference sequence). The CDR3 sequence is CAWRTAGANVLTF. Here the CDR3 DNA reads TGTGCCTGGAGGACGGCAGGGGCCAACGTCCTGACTTTC.

In its sample, this clone was seen a few times. As DNA, the CDR3 is TGTGCCAGCAGTGTTCGAGGGGGCGATGAGCAGTTCTTC. Residues: CASSVRGGDEQFF. The chain joins TRBV6-1 to TRBJ2-1, with 7 bases matching TRBD1. There are 13 residues in the CDR3. CDR1 is MNHNS, CDR2 SASEGT, per germline. V lost 4 bases and J lost 8; bases outside the gene matches: 5.

This rearrangement joins TRBV11-2 to TRBJ1-1; D is possibly TRBD1 (5 bases). There are 13 residues in the CDR3. Per the germline V gene, CDR1 is SGHAT and CDR2 is FQNNGV. Between the trimmed V and J ends, which lost 8 bases and 5 bases, there was a span of 15 bases. The CDR3 spells CASGANSGTEAFF. The CDR3 nucleotides read TGTGCCAGCGGGGCGAATTCTGGGACTGAAGCTTTCTTT.

The chain carries TRBV20-1 and TRBJ2-1, with D unclear. CDR1 and CDR2 (germline): DFQATT, SNEGSKA (reference sequence). CDR3 length equals 10 residues. Between the trimmed V and J ends, which lost 5 bases and 5 bases, there was a span of 4 bases. CDR3 sequence reads: CSASNNEQFF. The DNA of the CDR3 is TGCAGTGCTTCCAACAATGAGCAGTTCTTC.

This clone rates as medium-sized (0.01 to 0.1%). The gene calls are TRBV30 and TRBJ1-1; D remains ambiguous. V was pared by 0 bases and J by 7 bases, with 6 bases between. Germline values: CDR1 GTSNPN, CDR2 SVGIG (reference sequence). This CDR3 has 11 residues. CDR3 residues: CAWSVAIEAFF. DNA of the CDR3: TGTGCCTGGAGTGTAGCAATTGAAGCTTTCTTT.

The CDR3 bases are TGCAGCTTAGCGGGAACTAACACCGGGGAGCTGTTTTTT. Encoded protein: CSLAGTNTGELFF. The rearrangement links TRBV20-1 to TRBJ2-2, with 8 bases aligning to TRBD2. The CDR3 is 13 residues long. CDR1 is DFQATT and CDR2 is SNEGSKA in the germline V gene (reference sequence).

In its sample, this clone was seen a few times. The V gene is TRBV25-1, the J gene TRBJ1-2; possible D gene TRBD1, 5 bases. V was shortened by 6 bases and J by 0 bases, with 14 bases between the two germline ends. Germline-derived CDR1 and CDR2 are MGHDK and SYGVNS. CDR3 length equals 15 residues. In DNA form, the CDR3 reads TGTGCCAGCAGCCCCTCCGGGGCAGCTAACTATGGCTACACCTTC. It encodes CASSPSGAANYGYTF.

By sample fraction, this clone is medium-sized (0.01 to 0.1%). The rearrangement links TRBV20-1 to TRBJ2-7, with 8 bases matching TRBD2. The germline CDR1 and CDR2 sequences are DFQATT and SNEGSKA (reference sequence). The V segment lost 4 bases and the J segment 3 bases; nucleotides outside the gene matches: 17. The CDR3 extends over 17 amino acids. CDR3 amino acids: CSANPSLLAATRYEQYF. DNA of the CDR3: TGCAGTGCTAATCCCTCCTTACTAGCGGCCACGCGCTACGAGCAGTACTTC.

The chain carries TRBV19 and TRBJ1-2; no clear D. This CDR3 is 13 amino acids long. V was shortened by 4 bases and J by 8 bases, with 14 bases between the two germline ends. CDR1 and CDR2 (germline): LNHDA, SQIVND (reference sequence). In DNA form, the CDR3 reads TGTGCCAGTAGTAGATGGGGTAGAGGCGGCTACACCTTC. Protein: CASSRWGRGGYTF.

This clone was counted at least ten times. The CDR3 region is CASSRQVNEKLFF. In DNA, the CDR3 is TGTGCCAGCAGCAGACAGGTCAATGAAAAACTGTTTTTT. V gene TRBV7-9 combines with J gene TRBJ1-4, with D possibly being TRBD1 (6 bases). Germline CDR1 SEHNR, CDR2 FQNEAQ (reference sequence). The CDR3 is 13 amino acids. V was shortened by 5 bases and J by 5 bases, with 9 bases between the two germline ends.

There are a few counts of this clone. The J gene is TRBJ1-2, the V gene TRBV12-3 or TRBV12-4, with 9 bases fitting TRBD1. V dropped 8 bases and J dropped 13; count of bases not matched to a gene: 17. This CDR3 has 14 amino acids. CDR3 coding DNA: TGTGCCAGCTGGTACGGAGTGGGACAGGGTGGCCCCACCTTC. This gives the protein CASWYGVGQGGPTF.

The sample holds a few counts of this clone. The chain carries TRBV7-2 and TRBJ2-1; no clear D gene. The CDR3 runs to 14 residues. Per germline, CDR1 SGHTA and CDR2 FQGNSA. The V end lost 5 bases, the J end lost 10 bases, and 18 bases lay between the germline ends. CDR3 residues: CASSTEAIFVEQFF. As DNA, the CDR3 is TGTGCCAGCAGCACTGAGGCTATTTTCGTGGAGCAGTTCTTC.